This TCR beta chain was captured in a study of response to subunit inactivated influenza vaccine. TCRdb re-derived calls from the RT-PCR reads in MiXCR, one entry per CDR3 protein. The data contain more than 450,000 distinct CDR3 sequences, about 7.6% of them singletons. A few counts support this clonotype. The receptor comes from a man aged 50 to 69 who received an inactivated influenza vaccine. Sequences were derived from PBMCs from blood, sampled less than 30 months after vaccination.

This chain's CDR3 is CSARLAGGGGELFF. The CDR3 DNA sequence: TGCAGTGCTAGATTAGCGGGAGGTGGCGGGGAGCTGTTTTTT. The chain has TRBV20-1 and TRBJ2-2; TRBD2 matches 10 bases. The length of the CDR3 is 14 residues. The germline V gene has CDR1 DFQATT and CDR2 SNEGSKA (reference sequence). The V and J ends lost 2 bases and 7 bases, in that order; junction bases with no gene match: 4.